This entry features one T cell receptor beta chain sequence. At one end, the junction sequence differs from germline, possibly due to a read error. This sample was included in a study of T cell changes during pregnancy in multiple sclerosis. Sequencing was performed with immunoSEQ multiplex PCR; in TCRdb, only in-frame clones are kept and a portion is missing. The sample lists almost 20,000 clones, roughly nine tenths occurring once. The CDR3 consists of 15 residues. Germline loops: CDR1 SSHAT, CDR2 FNYEAQ (reference sequence). The chain employs TRBV7-7 and TRBJ2-3; 8 bases are a match to TRBD2. Sample: CD8+ T cells from peripheral blood mononuclear cells, taken in the second trimester of pregnancy. This clonotype was sampled from a female donor in good health, enrolled as a control in a pregnancy study. DNA of the CDR3: TGTGCTAGCAGCTTAATAGCGGGACAAACAGATACGCAGTATTTT. This encodes CASSLIAGQTDTQYF.